The source of this T cell receptor (beta chain) is a study of cytomegalovirus exposure and HLA in healthy donors. Study-level points and caveats: Later on, analysis showed that most CMV-associated TCR beta chains appeared to be HLA-restricted. Highest at DRB1 and lowest at HLA-C, TCR association rates differed among HLA loci in a later analysis. Previous analysis showed most TCR beta V segments were productive about 87% or about 30% of the time.

Primers for the PCR totalled 60 Vbeta and 13 Jbeta. Data came from immunoSEQ multiplex PCR; TCRdb stores just in-frame clones and leaves some out. Of more than 95,000 clones listed, about four fifths are singletons. Concerning this clone itself: Its antigen remains unidentified.

CDR3 length: 15 residues. With V trimmed by 3 bases and J by 6 bases, 10 bases remained unmatched. Looked up from germline, CDR1 is MDHEN and CDR2 is SYDVKM. The TCR originated in a female donor in good health and CMV-seropositive. The gene calls are TRBV28 and TRBJ1-2; 7 positions agree with TRBD1. The material sequenced was PBMCs. CDR3 loop: CASSFLIGGADGYTF. The DNA of the CDR3 is TGTGCCAGCAGTTTCCTTATAGGGGGCGCGGATGGCTACACCTTC.